The sequence of this TCR beta chain was determined in a study of blood T cell repertoires in COVID-19. Under the authors' procedure: Reference gene primer amplification yielded estimated nucleated cell counts. Measured with immunoSEQ multiplex PCR; TCRdb has only the in-frame clones, and not every one. V and J calls plus clone size are reproduced from that table; the DNA served to infer D and trimming. The sample holds more than 250,000 clones, approximately 90% seen once. Between the trimmed V and J ends, which lost 4 bases and 6 bases, there was a span of 13 bases. The CDR3 totals 13 residues. Germline CDR1 SGHRS, CDR2 YFSETQ.

V usage is TRBV5-1 and J usage is TRBJ1-1; D may be TRBD1 (6 bases). The receptor was isolated from a woman under 40 who had recovered from COVID-19. Sequenced sample: PBMCs or T cells enriched from blood (not recorded which). This chain's CDR3 is CASSPGTIAEAFF. DNA for the CDR3: TGCGCCAGCAGCCCGGGGACAATCGCTGAAGCTTTCTTT.